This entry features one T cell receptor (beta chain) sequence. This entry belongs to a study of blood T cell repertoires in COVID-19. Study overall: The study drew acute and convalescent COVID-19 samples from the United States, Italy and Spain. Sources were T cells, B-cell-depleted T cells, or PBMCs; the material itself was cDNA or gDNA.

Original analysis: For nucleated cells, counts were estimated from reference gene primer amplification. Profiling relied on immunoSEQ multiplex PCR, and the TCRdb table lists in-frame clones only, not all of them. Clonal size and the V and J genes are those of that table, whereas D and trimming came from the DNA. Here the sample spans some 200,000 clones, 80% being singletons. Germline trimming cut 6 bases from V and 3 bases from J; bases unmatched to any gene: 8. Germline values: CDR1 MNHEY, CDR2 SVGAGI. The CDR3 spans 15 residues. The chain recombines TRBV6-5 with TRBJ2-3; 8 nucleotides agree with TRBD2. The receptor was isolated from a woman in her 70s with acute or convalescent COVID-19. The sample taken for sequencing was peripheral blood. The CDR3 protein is CASRSAGGGTDTQYF. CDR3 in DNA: TGTGCCAGCAGGAGCGCGGGGGGCGGTACAGATACGCAGTATTTT.